The present T cell receptor (beta chain) was sequenced within a study of blood T cell repertoires in COVID-19. Assay used: immunoSEQ multiplex PCR; TCRdb lists only in-frame clones, some missing. The sample includes roughly 170,000 clones, approximately 80% of them seen just once. This clone was seen only once. Source material: peripheral blood. The receptor was isolated from a human donor in a cohort sampled during active COVID-19.

CDR3 loop: CASSFGRNTEAFF. The CDR3 coding sequence is TGTGCCAGCAGTTTTGGGCGGAACACTGAAGCTTTCTTT. V is TRBV12-3 or TRBV12-4 and J is TRBJ1-1; D gene unclear. The CDR3 contains 13 residues. Deletions cut 3 bases from V and 1 base from J, with 6 bases between.